Shown below are 23 T cell receptor beta chains from a single sample sequenced in a study of CD8 T cells in ankylosing spondylitis. Each CDR3 protein gets one entry after TCRdb re-called the 5' RACE reads with MiXCR. The top ten hold roughly 0.67% of the sample, which has some 240,000 distinct CDR3 sequences, 20% to 30% seen once. The sample taken for sequencing was blood, either unsorted or a sorted T cell fraction (not recorded which). All receptors come from a male donor with ankylosing spondylitis or in good health (not recorded which).

This clonotype was seen many times. The rearrangement links TRBV20-1 to TRBJ2-1; 8 bases agree with TRBD1. With V trimmed by 5 bases and J by 3 bases, 6 bases remained unmatched. Germline V gene lookup returns CDR1 DFQATT and CDR2 SNEGSKA (reference sequence). The CDR3 contains 14 residues. CDR3 loop: CSAEAGTGYNEQFF. CDR3 nucleotide sequence: TGCAGTGCTGAGGCCGGGACAGGCTACAATGAGCAGTTCTTC.

This clonotype was found many times. In DNA, the CDR3 is TGCAGTGCTAGAGTCCAACAGGTGTATGTATGTGACACCGGGGAGCTGTTTTTT. Its protein is CSARVQQVYVCDTGELFF. This chain links TRBV20-1 with TRBJ2-2; D perhaps matches TRBD1 (5 bases). Germline values: CDR1 DFQATT, CDR2 SNEGSKA (reference sequence). The CDR3 runs to 18 residues. Trimming shortened V by 1 base and J by 3 bases, and 21 bases separated the two germline ends.

This clonotype was found many times. V gene TRBV28 combines with J gene TRBJ2-7, with TRBD2 matching 7 bases. CDR1 MDHEN and CDR2 SYDVKM come from the germline V gene. There are 13 residues in the CDR3. V lost 7 bases to trimming and J lost 7 bases; unmatched junction nucleotides: 10. CDR3 residues: CASTPLSGAEQYF. The CDR3 region has the DNA TGTGCCAGCACCCCCTTAAGCGGGGCTGAGCAGTACTTC.

The chain uses TRBV23-1 and TRBJ1-2; the match to TRBD1 covers 12 bases. TRBV23-1 carries the ORF label, with uncertain function. This CDR3 is built from 14 residues. Trimming took 8 bases from V and 6 from J; bases not matched to a gene: 7. The CDR3 DNA reads as TGCGCCAGCCGCGGGACAGGGGGCGCGCATGGCTACACCTTC. Protein sequence: CASRGTGGAHGYTF.

The chain recombines TRBV7-9 with TRBJ2-3, with 14 bases lining up with TRBD2. J lost 8 bases, V lost 5 bases, and 9 bases had no gene match. The germline V gene has CDR1 SEHNR and CDR2 FQNEAQ (reference sequence). The CDR3 has 16 residues. The CDR3 is CASSPETSGGAGTQYF. The CDR3, as DNA: TGTGCCAGCAGCCCCGAGACTAGCGGGGGGGCCGGTACGCAGTATTTT.

The chain uses TRBV29-1 and TRBJ2-6; unclear D gene. Germline CDR1 SQVTM, CDR2 ANQGSEA. V lost 4 bases to trimming and J lost 4 bases, with 14 bases between them. The CDR3 is 15 residues long. CDR3 in amino acids: CSVAHIPLGANVLTF. Here the CDR3 DNA reads TGCAGCGTTGCACACATCCCTCTGGGGGCCAACGTCCTGACTTTC.

Only a few counts were recorded for this clonotype. The J gene is TRBJ2-1, the V gene TRBV6-1, with 7 nucleotides matching TRBD1. The J segment lost 0 bases and the V segment lost 6 bases, leaving 8 bases of the junction unmatched. Per germline, CDR1 MNHNS and CDR2 SASEGT. This CDR3 spans 16 amino acids. CDR3: CASRNGQVSSYNEQFF. CDR3 nucleotide sequence: TGTGCCAGCAGAAACGGACAGGTCAGCTCCTACAATGAGCAGTTCTTC.

This clonotype was counted between two and nine times. The rearrangement uses TRBV12-3 or TRBV12-4 and TRBJ2-1; D is unclear. The CDR3 loop spans 14 amino acids. V lost 3 bases, J lost 7 bases, and 13 bases lay in between. The CDR3 loop is CASSLGSGRNEQFF. The CDR3 bases are TGTGCCAGCAGTTTGGGTTCAGGACGGAATGAGCAGTTCTTC.

This clonotype was seen at least ten times. The chain combines TRBV29-1 with TRBJ2-1; 7 positions agree with TRBD1. Germline CDR1 is SQVTM and CDR2 is ANQGSEA. This CDR3 contains 14 residues. V gave up 1 base and J gave up 2 bases; unmatched junction bases: 2. The CDR3 loop reads CSVEVGTAYNEQFF. The CDR3 nucleotides are TGCAGCGTTGAAGTAGGGACAGCCTACAATGAGCAGTTCTTC.

The genes are TRBV20-1 and TRBJ2-7, with TRBD2 identical over 12 bases. V shed 7 bases, J shed 5 bases, and the junction held 6 bases outside the gene matches. CDR1 is DFQATT, CDR2 SNEGSKA, per germline (reference sequence). This CDR3 has 13 residues. The CDR3 DNA follows: TGCAGTGGCACACTAGCGGGGGGTCACGAGCAGTACTTC. This encodes CSGTLAGGHEQYF.

The V and J genes are TRBV12-3 or TRBV12-4 and TRBJ1-4, with 7 bases identical to TRBD1. V gave up 7 bases and J gave up 4 bases; unmatched junction bases: 6. This CDR3 is 14 amino acids long. This CDR3 is CASNGDSLNEKLFF. CDR3 bases: TGTGCCAGCAATGGGGACAGCCTTAATGAAAAACTGTTTTTT.

The V and J genes are TRBV20-1 and TRBJ2-7; 7 bases are a match to TRBD2. This CDR3 is 15 amino acids long. Germline lookup yields CDR1 DFQATT and CDR2 SNEGSKA (reference sequence). Trimming cost V 0 bases and J 0 bases; bases outside gene matches: 5. The CDR3 sequence: CSARDRPGGSYEQYF. The CDR3 nucleotides read TGCAGTGCTAGAGATCGTCCGGGGGGCTCCTACGAGCAGTACTTC.

The chain employs TRBV7-8 and TRBJ2-3; TRBD2 matches at 9 bases. From germline, CDR1 is SGHVS and CDR2 FQNEAQ. This CDR3 comprises 15 residues. V lost 5 bases, J lost 7 bases, and 10 bases stayed unmatched. This chain's CDR3 is CASSPRAGGVNTQYF. The CDR3 DNA reads TGTGCCAGCAGCCCCCGAGCGGGGGGTGTGAATACGCAGTATTTT.

This clonotype was observed many times. The rearrangement joins TRBV29-1 to TRBJ2-5, with D perhaps matching TRBD2 (6 bases). CDR1 is SQVTM, CDR2 ANQGSEA, per germline. Trimming stripped 6 bases from V and 2 bases from J, with 13 bases between. This CDR3 spans 13 amino acids. The CDR3, as DNA: TGCAGCGTCGGGGAGGCAGGTCAAGAGACCCAGTACTTC. Amino acids: CSVGEAGQETQYF.

This clonotype appeared a few times. The chain combines TRBV20-1 with TRBJ2-3, with TRBD2 matching 9 bases. After removal of 1 base from V and 1 base from J, the junction contained 6 bases not matched to a gene. The CDR3 spans 16 residues. CDR1 and CDR2 (germline): DFQATT, SNEGSKA (reference sequence). The CDR3 reads CSARGGASGGTDTQYF. Here the CDR3 DNA reads TGCAGTGCTAGAGGTGGGGCTAGCGGGGGCACAGATACGCAGTATTTT.

The chain has TRBV2 and TRBJ2-5; 9 positions match TRBD1. With 7 bases clipped from V and 5 bases from J, the junction kept 8 bases outside the gene matches. The V gene's germline CDR1 is SNHLY and CDR2 FYNNEI. There are 14 residues in the CDR3. CDR3 DNA sequence: TGTGCCAGCAAACCGGGACAGGGAGTCGAGACCCAGTACTTC. The encoded protein is CASKPGQGVETQYF.

This clonotype appeared many times. The rearrangement uses TRBV24-1 and TRBJ2-3; 10 positions agree with TRBD1. V lost 4 bases, J lost 4 bases, and 4 bases stayed unmatched. Germline V CDR1 and CDR2: KGHDR, SFDVKD. This CDR3 is built from 15 residues. The CDR3 DNA is TGTGCCACCAGTGAACCCGGACAGGGGGCAGATACGCAGTATTTT. Protein product: CATSEPGQGADTQYF.

V usage is TRBV20-1 and J usage is TRBJ2-7; possible D gene TRBD2, 6 bases. Trimming took 0 bases from V and 6 from J, leaving 15 bases between them. Per germline, CDR1 DFQATT and CDR2 SNEGSKA (reference sequence). CDR3 length: 14 amino acids. In nucleotides, the CDR3 is TGCAGTGCTAGAGATGGGGGACTCTCCGGCGAGCAGTACTTC. Translating gives CSARDGGLSGEQYF.

This clonotype was seen repeatedly, ten times or more. The CDR3 region has the DNA TGCAGTGCCCTACCAGCGAAAGGGATCGAGCAGTACTTC. Translated: CSALPAKGIEQYF. The V gene is TRBV20-1, the J gene TRBJ2-7; D gene uncertain. Germline values: CDR1 DFQATT, CDR2 SNEGSKA (reference sequence). With 6 bases removed from V and 6 bases from J, the gap between germline ends came to 18 bases. This CDR3 is built from 13 residues.

This clonotype has a count of ten or more. The genes are TRBV7-8 and TRBJ2-3; D is ambiguous. Trimming stripped 1 base from V and 5 bases from J, with 7 bases between. The CDR3 consists of 13 residues. Germline V gives CDR1 SGHVS, CDR2 FQNEAQ. CDR3 nucleotide sequence: TGTGCCAGCAGCTTAGAGTGGAGAGATACGCAGTATTTT. Amino acid sequence: CASSLEWRDTQYF.

This clonotype was detected only a few times. This sequence joins TRBV7-9 and TRBJ2-6; D is unresolved. The germline V and J ends were trimmed by 1 base and 2 bases, with 6 bases remaining between them. The CDR3 is 15 amino acids. Germline CDR1 is SEHNR and CDR2 is FQNEAQ (reference sequence). The DNA for the CDR3 is TGTGCCAGCAGCTTAGTAGCCCCTGGGGCCAACGTCCTGACTTTC. Translating it yields CASSLVAPGANVLTF.

This clonotype was seen a handful of times. This chain links TRBV20-1 with TRBJ2-7; 12 bases fit TRBD2. Germline V lookup: CDR1 DFQATT, CDR2 SNEGSKA (reference sequence). The CDR3 extends over 13 amino acids. With V trimmed by 6 bases and J by 4 bases, 4 bases remained unmatched. The CDR3 bases are TGCAGTGCCGTGACTAGCGGGGGTTACGAGCAGTACTTC. Protein product: CSAVTSGGYEQYF.

This rearrangement joins TRBV6-1 to TRBJ1-1, with D perhaps TRBD1 (6 bases). Germline V gene lookup returns CDR1 MNHNS and CDR2 SASEGT. The V gene lost 7 bases and the J gene lost 11 bases, with 20 bases spanning the gap. The CDR3 contains 13 residues. The CDR3 protein is CASKISGQLDAFF. CDR3 sequence (DNA): TGTGCCAGCAAAATATCGGGACAATTGGACGCTTTCTTT.